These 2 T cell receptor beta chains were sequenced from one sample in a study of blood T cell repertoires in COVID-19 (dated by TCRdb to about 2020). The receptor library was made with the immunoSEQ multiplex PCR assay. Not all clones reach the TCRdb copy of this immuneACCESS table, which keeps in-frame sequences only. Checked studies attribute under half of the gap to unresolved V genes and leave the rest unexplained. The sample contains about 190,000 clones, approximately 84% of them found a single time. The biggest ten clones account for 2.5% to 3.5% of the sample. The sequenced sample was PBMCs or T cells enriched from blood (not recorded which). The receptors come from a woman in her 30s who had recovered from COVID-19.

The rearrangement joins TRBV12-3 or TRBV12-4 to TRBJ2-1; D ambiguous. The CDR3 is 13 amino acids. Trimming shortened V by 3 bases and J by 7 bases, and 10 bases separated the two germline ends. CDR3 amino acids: CASSFATTNEQFF. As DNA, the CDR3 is TGTGCCAGCAGTTTCGCTACGACAAATGAGCAGTTCTTC.

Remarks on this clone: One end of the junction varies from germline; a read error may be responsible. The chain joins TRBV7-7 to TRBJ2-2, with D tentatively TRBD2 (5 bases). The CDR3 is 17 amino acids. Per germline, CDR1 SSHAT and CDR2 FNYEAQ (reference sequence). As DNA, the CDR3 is TGTGCTAGCAGCTTAGAGGCGGCTAGCTTCAATTCTGGGGAGCTGTTTTTT. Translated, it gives CASSLEAASFNSGELFF.